This is a list of T cell receptor beta chains from one sample in a study of shared clonotypes between healthy human individuals. Sequenced by immunoSEQ multiplex PCR; TCRdb stores in-frame clones only, minus some. In the table there are approximately 400,000 clones, about 97% of which are singletons. Sequenced material: memory CD8+ T cells sorted from blood. These receptor sequences come from a man aged 25-40 years in good health. CDR3s include the opening cysteine and the closing phenylalanine or tryptophan. D genes are given only for firm matches. Only some rows state a clone size, as once, few, many or a class for expanded clones.

TRBV25-1,TRBJ2-7,15,once,TRBD1,TGTGCCAGCAGTGAACCCGGGACAGGGGCCTACGAGCAGTACTTC,CASSEPGTGAYEQYF
TRBV5-6,TRBJ1-3,14,-,-,TGTGCCAGCAGCTTGGGGGGATCCGGAAACACCATATATTTT,CASSLGGSGNTIYF
TRBV30,TRBJ2-5,16,-,TRBD2,TGTGCCTTTAGCGGGATCCTCAGTCTTGTTCGGGAGACCCAGTACTTC,CAFSGILSLVRETQYF
TRBV7-2,TRBJ2-1,16,-,TRBD2,TGTGCCAGCAGCTTCAGACTAGCCGGGAGGGGCAATGAGCAGTTCTTC,CASSFRLAGRGNEQFF
TRBV27,TRBJ1-2,17,-,-,TGTGCCAGCAGTTTATGGAGTTCGCAGGCCTCTAACTATGGCTACACCTTC,CASSLWSSQASNYGYTF
TRBV28,TRBJ2-5,16,-,-,TGTGCCAGCAGTTTAAGAGGGAGAGTCCCTCAAGAGACCCAGTACTTC,CASSLRGRVPQETQYF
TRBV30,TRBJ1-5,15,-,TRBD1,TGTGCCTGGAGTGTACGGACAGGCCGCAATCAGCCCCAGCATTTT,CAWSVRTGRNQPQHF
TRBV29-1,TRBJ2-6,16,-,TRBD1,TGCAGCGTAGCTAGGACAGGGCACTCTGGGGCCAACGTCCTGACTTTC,CSVARTGHSGANVLTF
TRBV4-1,TRBJ2-2,19,-,TRBD2,TGCGCCAGCAGCCAAGGGCACCTGACTAGCGGCACCCACACCGGGGAGCTGTTTTTT,CASSQGHLTSGTHTGELFF
TRBV27,TRBJ2-2,12,-,-,TGTGCCAGCAGTTTTCATACCGGGGAGCTGTTTTTT,CASSFHTGELFF
TRBV30,TRBJ1-5,14,-,TRBD1,TGTGCCTGGGGTGGGACAGGGACTCGGCAGCCCCAGCATTTT,CAWGGTGTRQPQHF
TRBV12-5,TRBJ2-7,18,-,TRBD2,TGTGCTAGCCGACCCATAGCGGGAGCCTCAAGAGGGGACTACGAGCAGTACTTC,CASRPIAGASRGDYEQYF
TRBV6-5,TRBJ2-7,15,-,-,TGTGCCAGCAGTTTCTACAGGGTTAGCTCCTACGAGCAGTACTTC,CASSFYRVSSYEQYF
TRBV19,TRBJ1-5,18,-,TRBD1,TGTGCCAGTAGTATAGAGATGGGACAGGGGGCGTGGGGTCAGCCCCAGCATTTT,CASSIEMGQGAWGQPQHF
TRBV27,TRBJ2-1,16,-,-,TGTGCCAGCAGTTTATCTCTCGCGCCGGAGGAAAATGAGCAGTTCTTC,CASSLSLAPEENEQFF
TRBV28,TRBJ2-7,13,-,-,TGTGCCAGCAGTTTGGGGACAAAATACGAGCAGTACTTC,CASSLGTKYEQYF
TRBV7-9,TRBJ2-7,11,-,-,TGTGCCAGCAGCCTAACCTACGAGCAGTACTTC,CASSLTYEQYF
TRBV7-9,TRBJ2-5,16,-,-,TGTGCCAGCAGCTTACGGCGGAGGGGGCCCCAAGAGACCCAGTACTTC,CASSLRRRGPQETQYF
TRBV21-1,TRBJ1-2,12,-,-,TGTGCCAGCAGCAAAACTAACTATGGCTACACCTTC,CASSKTNYGYTF
TRBV6-6,TRBJ2-7,13,-,-,TGTGCCAGCAGTTACGCCCACCGTTACGAGCAGTACTTC,CASSYAHRYEQYF
TRBV27,TRBJ2-3,18,-,TRBD2,TGTGCCAGCAGTTTTAAGCGGGGGCTAGCGGGATTCACAGATACGCAGTATTTT,CASSFKRGLAGFTDTQYF
TRBV28,TRBJ2-3,16,-,TRBD2,TGTGCCAGCAGTTCCCAGACTAGCGGAAGCACAGATACGCAGTATTTT,CASSSQTSGSTDTQYF
TRBV30,TRBJ1-5,14,once,-,TGTGCCTGGAGCCTGGTCCATAGCAATCAGCCCCAGCATTTT,CAWSLVHSNQPQHF
TRBV10-3,TRBJ2-5,15,-,-,TGTGCCATCAGTGAGAACCGAGGGGGGCGGGAGACCCAGTACTTC,CAISENRGGRETQYF
TRBV30,TRBJ2-2,12,-,-,TGTGCCTGGAGGATTAACACCGGGGAGCTGTTTTTT,CAWRINTGELFF
TRBV5-1,TRBJ2-2,15,-,TRBD1,TGCGCCAGCAGCTTCCGGGACAGGGTCACCGGGGAGCTGTTTTTT,CASSFRDRVTGELFF
TRBV21-1,TRBJ2-7,12,-,-,TGTGCCACCGTTGACAGGCGCTACGAGCAGTACTTC,CATVDRRYEQYF
TRBV6-1,TRBJ1-2,11,-,-,TGTGCCAGCATAGCGTACTATGGCTACACCTTC,CASIAYYGYTF
TRBV1,TRBJ2-1,18,-,-,TGCACCAGCAGCCAACCCCATGGTGGTAGCGGGAGGGCCAATGAGCAGTTCTTC,CTSSQPHGGSGRANEQFF
TRBV28,TRBJ2-7,13,-,TRBD2,TGTGCCAGCCGACTCCCGGGAGGCTACGAGCAGTACTTC,CASRLPGGYEQYF
TRBV7-2,TRBJ2-5,16,-,-,TGTGCCAGCAGCTTAGCTCGCGCGGGGCCGTGGGAGACCCAGTACTTC,CASSLARAGPWETQYF
TRBV2,TRBJ1-5,13,few,-,TGTGCCAGCGGTCACAGGGGCAATCAGCCCCAGCATTTT,CASGHRGNQPQHF
TRBV19,TRBJ2-2,16,-,TRBD2,TGTGCCAGTAGTAGGTTGGGCGGGAGTAACACCGGGGAGCTGTTTTTT,CASSRLGGSNTGELFF
TRBV7-9,TRBJ2-7,13,-,-,TGTGCCAGCAGCTTAATGTTCGGGGAAGTGCAGTACTTC,CASSLMFGEVQYF
TRBV4-2,TRBJ2-3,17,-,TRBD2,TGTGCCAGCAGCCCGGGACTAGCGGGAGGGGGGACAGATACGCAGTATTTT,CASSPGLAGGGTDTQYF
TRBV30,TRBJ2-2,15,-,TRBD2,TGTGCCTGGAGCGGGGGGACTAGCGGAACCGGGGAGCTGTTTTTT,CAWSGGTSGTGELFF
TRBV9,TRBJ2-5,15,-,TRBD2,TGTGCCAGCAGCGAGGGGACTAGCGGGCAAGAGACCCAGTACTTC,CASSEGTSGQETQYF
TRBV5-6,TRBJ1-4,15,-,TRBD1,TGTGCCAGCAGCTTGACGGGACAGGGGAGGGAAAAACTGTTTTTT,CASSLTGQGREKLFF
TRBV7-7,TRBJ2-7,12,-,-,TGTGCTAGCAGCTTAAAAACCTACGAGCAGTACTTC,CASSLKTYEQYF
TRBV2,TRBJ1-1,15,-,TRBD1,TGTGCCAGCAGACGAGGGGGCGTAATGAACACTGAAGCTTTCTTT,CASRRGGVMNTEAFF
TRBV28,TRBJ1-1,13,few,-,TGTGCCAGCAGTTACACATCGAACACTGAAGCTTTCTTT,CASSYTSNTEAFF
TRBV13,TRBJ2-7,14,-,-,TGTGCCAGCAGCGGCCCCTTCTCCGGGAACGAGCAGTACTTC,CASSGPFSGNEQYF
TRBV19,TRBJ2-7,14,-,-,TGTGCCAGTAGTATAGGAGGGTTCGCCTACGAGCAGTACTTC,CASSIGGFAYEQYF
TRBV5-1,TRBJ2-1,15,once,TRBD2,TGCGCCAGCAGCCCCTGGACTAGTTCAGTGAATGAGCAGTTCTTC,CASSPWTSSVNEQFF
TRBV19,TRBJ2-1,16,-,TRBD2,TGTGCCAGCTCTGGGGGGGGATGGACCCTCTACAATGAGCAGTTCTTC,CASSGGGWTLYNEQFF
TRBV5-4,TRBJ2-2,14,-,-,TGTGCCAGCAGCCTGATCAGCGGGACCGGGGAGCTGTTTTTT,CASSLISGTGELFF
TRBV4-1,TRBJ2-5,18,once,TRBD2,TGCGCCAGCAGCCAAGATTCGTGGACTAGCGGGAGGCGGGAGACCCAGTACTTC,CASSQDSWTSGRRETQYF
TRBV14,TRBJ1-1,13,-,-,TGTGCCAGCGCGACAGGAATGAACACTGAAGCTTTCTTT,CASATGMNTEAFF
TRBV10-3,TRBJ2-3,15,-,TRBD2,TGTGCCATCAGGAGCGGGAGTGTGGGCACAGATACGCAGTATTTT,CAIRSGSVGTDTQYF
TRBV6-5,TRBJ2-1,14,-,-,TGTGCCAGCAGTTATCTTGGACAGTACAATGAGCAGTTCTTC,CASSYLGQYNEQFF
TRBV5-1,TRBJ2-7,12,-,-,TGCGCCAGCAGCTTGGACGGAGGGGAGCAGTACTTC,CASSLDGGEQYF
TRBV25-1,TRBJ2-7,11,-,-,TGTGCCAGCGTTCCCCTAAGTCGGCAGTACTTC,CASVPLSRQYF
TRBV6-4,TRBJ2-1,14,-,TRBD2,TGTGCCAGCAGCAGTAGCGGGAAGGGCAATGAGCAGTTCTTC,CASSSSGKGNEQFF
TRBV2,TRBJ1-2,13,-,-,TGTGCCAGCACCAGGGACAACTCCTATGGCTACACCTTC,CASTRDNSYGYTF
TRBV7-6,TRBJ1-4,13,-,-,TGTGCCAGCAGCTTGGGGTGGAATGAAAAACTGTTTTTT,CASSLGWNEKLFF
TRBV28,TRBJ2-7,14,-,-,TGTGCCAGCAGTTTAGTGGCTCACGTCTACGAGCAGTACTTC,CASSLVAHVYEQYF
TRBV7-2,TRBJ1-5,14,-,TRBD1,TGTGCCAGCAGCGCAGGGGGCGCTTGGGTTCCCCAGCATTTT,CASSAGGAWVPQHF
TRBV6-6,TRBJ1-2,15,-,-,TGTGCCAGCAGTTACTCAAGCAGTCCTAACTATGGCTACACCTTC,CASSYSSSPNYGYTF
TRBV2,TRBJ2-7,13,-,-,TGTGCCAGCAGTGAAGGGTTGACCTACGAGCAGTACTTC,CASSEGLTYEQYF
TRBV18,TRBJ1-3,16,once,-,TGTGCCAGCTCACCAGGATTGGGTTCCTCTGGAAACACCATATATTTT,CASSPGLGSSGNTIYF